The clone carrying this T cell receptor beta chain was seen only a few times. The data stem from a study of blood T cell repertoires in COVID-19. This CDR3 contains 17 residues. V dropped 3 bases and J dropped 1; count of bases not matched to a gene: 10. The germline V gene encodes CDR1 SGHRS and CDR2 YFSETQ. Profiled with immunoSEQ multiplex PCR; TCRdb holds only in-frame clones, not every one. The data contain about 33,000 clones, around 85% of them singletons. V gene TRBV5-1 combines with J gene TRBJ2-7, with 10 nucleotides matching TRBD2. The sequencing input was peripheral blood. The receptor was isolated from a human donor in a cohort sampled during active COVID-19. CDR3 sequence (DNA): TGCGCCAGCAGCTGGGGGCAGACTAGCGGGCCGTCCTACGAGCAGTACTTC. It yields the protein CASSWGQTSGPSYEQYF.